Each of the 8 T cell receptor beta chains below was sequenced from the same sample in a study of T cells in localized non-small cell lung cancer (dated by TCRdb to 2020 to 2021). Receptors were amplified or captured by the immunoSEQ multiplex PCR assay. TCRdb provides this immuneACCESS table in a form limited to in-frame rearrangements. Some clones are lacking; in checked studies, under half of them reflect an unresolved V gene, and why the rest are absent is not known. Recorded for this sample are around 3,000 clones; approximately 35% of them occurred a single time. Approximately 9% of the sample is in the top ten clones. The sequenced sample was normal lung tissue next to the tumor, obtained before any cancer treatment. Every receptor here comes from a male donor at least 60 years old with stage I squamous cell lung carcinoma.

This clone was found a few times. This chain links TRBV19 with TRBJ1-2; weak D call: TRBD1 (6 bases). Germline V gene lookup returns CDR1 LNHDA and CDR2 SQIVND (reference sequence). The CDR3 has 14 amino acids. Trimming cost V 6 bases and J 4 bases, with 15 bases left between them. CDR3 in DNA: TGTGCCAGTAGCAATTTGGACAGCAGCTATGGCTACACCTTC. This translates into CASSNLDSSYGYTF. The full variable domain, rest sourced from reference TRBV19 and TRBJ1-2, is DGGITQSPKYLFRKEGQNVTLSCEQNLNHDAMYWYRQDPGQGLRLIYYSQIVNDFQKGDIAEGYSVSREKKESFPLTVTSAQKNPTAFYLCASSNLDSSYGYTFGSGTRLTVV.

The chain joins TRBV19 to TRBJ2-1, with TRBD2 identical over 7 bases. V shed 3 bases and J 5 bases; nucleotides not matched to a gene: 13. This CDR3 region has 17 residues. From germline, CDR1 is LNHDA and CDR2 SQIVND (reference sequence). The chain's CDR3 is CASSIDSPSGDDNEQFF. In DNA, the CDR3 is TGTGCCAGTAGTATCGATTCCCCCAGCGGGGACGACAATGAGCAGTTCTTC.

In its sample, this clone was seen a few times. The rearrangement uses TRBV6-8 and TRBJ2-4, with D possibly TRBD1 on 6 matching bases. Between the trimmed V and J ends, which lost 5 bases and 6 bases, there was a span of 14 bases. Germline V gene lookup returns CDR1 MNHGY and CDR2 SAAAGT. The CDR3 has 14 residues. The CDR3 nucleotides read TGTGCCAGCAGTGGATCCGGACAGCTAAACATTCAGTACTTC. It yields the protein CASSGSGQLNIQYF.

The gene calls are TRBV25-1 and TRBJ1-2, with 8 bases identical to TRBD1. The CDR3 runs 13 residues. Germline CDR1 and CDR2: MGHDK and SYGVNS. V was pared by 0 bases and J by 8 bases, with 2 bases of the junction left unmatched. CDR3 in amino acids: CASSEYTGGGYTF. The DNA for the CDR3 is TGTGCCAGCAGTGAATATACAGGGGGAGGCTACACCTTC.

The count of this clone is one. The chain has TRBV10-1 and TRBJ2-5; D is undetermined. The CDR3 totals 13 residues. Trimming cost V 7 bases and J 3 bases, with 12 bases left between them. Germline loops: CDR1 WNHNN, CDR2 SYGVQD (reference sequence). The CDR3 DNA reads TGCGCCAGCACGCTCGGATTTAAAGAGACCCAGTACTTC. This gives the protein CASTLGFKETQYF.

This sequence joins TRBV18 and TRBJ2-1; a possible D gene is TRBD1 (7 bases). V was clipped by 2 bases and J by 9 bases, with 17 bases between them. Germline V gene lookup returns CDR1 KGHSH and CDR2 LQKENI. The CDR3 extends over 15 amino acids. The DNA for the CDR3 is TGTGCCAGCTCACCAGCGGAGGGGGCCCCGACTGAGCAGTTCTTC. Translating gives CASSPAEGAPTEQFF.

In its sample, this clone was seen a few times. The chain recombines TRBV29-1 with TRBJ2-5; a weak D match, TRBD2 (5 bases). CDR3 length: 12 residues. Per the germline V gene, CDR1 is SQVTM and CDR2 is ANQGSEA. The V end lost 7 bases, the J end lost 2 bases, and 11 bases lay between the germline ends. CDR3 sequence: CSAPDFQETQYF. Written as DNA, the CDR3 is TGCAGCGCTCCGGACTTTCAAGAGACCCAGTACTTC.

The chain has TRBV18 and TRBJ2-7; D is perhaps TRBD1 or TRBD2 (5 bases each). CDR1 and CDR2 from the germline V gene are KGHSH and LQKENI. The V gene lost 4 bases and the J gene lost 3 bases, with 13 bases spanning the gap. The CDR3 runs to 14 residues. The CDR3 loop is CASSRRDRLYEQYF. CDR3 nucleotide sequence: TGTGCCAGCTCACGCCGGGACCGGCTCTACGAGCAGTACTTC.